This entry lists 3 T cell receptor beta chains sequenced from one sample in a study of molecular identifiers for immune sequencing clone quantification. Each CDR3 protein is one row after TCRdb ran MiXCR on the PCR reads. The table shows under 350,000 distinct CDR3 sequences, with over 20% occurring only once. Sequencing was performed on naive CD8+ T cells from blood, with Jurkat cell RNA spiked in. The subset was: FACS-sorted CD8+CD4-CCR7+CD45RA+ naive T cells. The receptors stem from a human donor in good health. Some libraries in this study had Jurkat cell RNA spiked in.

A remark on this clonotype: One end of the junction varies from germline; a read error may be responsible. V is TRBV14 and J is TRBJ1-2, with D hard to call. Looked up from germline, CDR1 is SGHDN and CDR2 is FVKESK. This CDR3 comprises 13 residues. The DNA of the CDR3 is TGTGCCAGCAGCCAAGAGTACTTATATGGCAACACCTTC. This translates into CASSQEYLYGNTF. Full variable domain (outside the CDR3, taken from reference TRBV14 and TRBJ1-2): EAGVTQFPSHSVIEKGQTVTLRCDPISGHDNLYWYRRVMGKEIKFLLHFVKESKQDESGMPNNRFLAERTGGTYSTLKVQPAELEDSGVYFCASSQEYLYGNTFGSGTRLTVV.

The gene calls are TRBV19 and TRBJ2-7; D is uncertain. CDR1 is LNHDA and CDR2 is SQIVND in the germline V gene (reference sequence). The CDR3 is 12 amino acids. V was cut by 8 bases and J by 2 bases, with 10 bases left in between. CDR3 residues: CASGRPTYEQYF. Here the CDR3 DNA reads TGTGCCAGTGGGCGTCCCACCTACGAGCAGTACTTC. The full variable domain, rest sourced from reference TRBV19 and TRBJ2-7, is DGGITQSPKYLFRKEGQNVTLSCEQNLNHDAMYWYRQDPGQGLRLIYYSQIVNDFQKGDIAEGYSVSREKKESFPLTVTSAQKNPTAFYLCASGRPTYEQYFGPGTRLTVT.

J is TRBJ2-7 and V is TRBV11-2, with D unclear. Deletions cut 1 base from V and 7 bases from J, with 20 bases between. Per germline, CDR1 SGHAT and CDR2 FQNNGV. This CDR3 spans 16 amino acids. In nucleotides, the CDR3 is TGTGCCAGCAGCTTAGGTTGGACGCAGCCCGAACCGGAGCAGTACTTC. Its translation: CASSLGWTQPEPEQYF.